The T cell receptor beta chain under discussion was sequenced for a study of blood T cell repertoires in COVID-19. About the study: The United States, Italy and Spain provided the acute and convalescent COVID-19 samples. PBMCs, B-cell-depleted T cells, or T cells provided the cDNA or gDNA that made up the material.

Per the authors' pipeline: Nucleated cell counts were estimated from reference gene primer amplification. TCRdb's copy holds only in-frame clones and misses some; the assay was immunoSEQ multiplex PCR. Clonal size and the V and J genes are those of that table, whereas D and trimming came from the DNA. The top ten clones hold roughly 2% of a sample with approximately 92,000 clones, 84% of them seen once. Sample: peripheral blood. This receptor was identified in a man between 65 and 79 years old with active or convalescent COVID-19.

The CDR3 sequence: CATSDSTSSADTQYF. The CDR3, as DNA: TGTGCCACCAGTGATTCCACTAGTTCGGCAGATACGCAGTATTTT. The rearrangement joins TRBV24-1 to TRBJ2-3, with D possibly matching TRBD2 (5 bases). Germline values: CDR1 KGHDR, CDR2 SFDVKD. V lost 2 bases and J lost 4, with 12 bases in between. There are 15 residues in the CDR3.